This passage covers 10 T cell receptor beta chains from one sample sequenced in a study of T cells in Graves' hyperthyroidism and ophthalmopathy (dated by TCRdb to between 2019 and 2020). To prepare the library, multiplex PCR was applied. Sequenced on an Illumina HiSeq 2000. The TCR beta CDR3 regions were amplified from RNA transcripts. The TCR CDR3 was subjected to a first round of RT-PCR using the HTBI primer set and the Qiagen OneStep RT-PCR kit. TCRdb reprocessing: public reads trimmed at Q25 with fastp, clones called with MiXCR, in-frame beta chains kept. Entries are consolidated by CDR3 protein sequence, retaining the most common genes and DNA. The sample table shows 350,000 to 400,000 distinct CDR3 sequences, and roughly 20% are seen once. The ten largest clones take up around 40% of the sample. Sequences were obtained from blood. All receptors come from a man younger than 35 with Graves' ophthalmopathy.

The chain uses TRBV20-1 and TRBJ2-7, with TRBD1 matching over 7 bases. Germline trimming cut 6 bases from V and 7 bases from J; bases unmatched to any gene: 12. The CDR3 totals 13 residues. CDR1 is DFQATT and CDR2 is SNEGSKA in the germline V gene (reference sequence). The CDR3 reads CSAPGQSSWEQYF. Written as DNA, the CDR3 is TGCAGTGCCCCGGGACAGAGTTCCTGGGAGCAGTACTTC.

The V gene is TRBV19, the J gene TRBJ1-5, with 7 bases aligning to TRBD1. The V gene end was trimmed by 2 bases and the J gene end by 5 bases; junction bases not matched to a gene: 3. CDR3 size: 14 residues. Germline lookup yields CDR1 LNHDA and CDR2 SQIVND (reference sequence). The CDR3 coding sequence is TGTGCCAGTAGTATATGGGACAGAGATCAGCCCCAGCATTTT. Its translation: CASSIWDRDQPQHF. Full variable domain (missing parts from reference TRBV19 and TRBJ1-5): DGGITQSPKYLFRKEGQNVTLSCEQNLNHDAMYWYRQDPGQGLRLIYYSQIVNDFQKGDIAEGYSVSREKKESFPLTVTSAQKNPTAFYLCASSIWDRDQPQHFGDGTRLSIL.

V usage is TRBV4-3 and J usage is TRBJ2-6; D is unresolved. This CDR3 is built from 16 residues. V was pared by 1 base and J by 4 bases, with 11 bases between. Germline CDR1 is LGHNA and CDR2 is YSLEER. The DNA of the CDR3 is TGCGCCAGCAGCCAAGGACCCGGGTCCGGGGCCAACGTCCTGACTTTC. Translation gives CASSQGPGSGANVLTF.

V usage is TRBV4-2 and J usage is TRBJ1-2; 10 bases agree with TRBD1. Trimming removed 1 base from V and 5 bases from J; junction bases left unmatched: 4. This CDR3 region has 15 residues. Germline V gene lookup returns CDR1 LGHNA and CDR2 YNFKEQ. This CDR3 reads CASSQGPGQGYGYTF. The CDR3 DNA reads as TGTGCCAGCAGCCAAGGACCGGGACAGGGGTATGGCTACACCTTC.

Comment on this clonotype: A read error is possible here, since a much larger clone lies one base away. The V and J genes are TRBV12-3 or TRBV12-4 and TRBJ1-1, with D unclear. V was cut by 1 base and J by 3 bases, with 12 bases left in between. The CDR3 spans 15 residues. Written as DNA, the CDR3 is TGTGCCAGCAGTTTAGAAAGCCAGCTGGACACTGAAGCTTTCTTT. The encoded protein is CASSLESQLDTEAFF.

In this sample, this clonotype turned up a few times. The V gene is TRBV9, the J gene TRBJ1-2, with D unresolved. V was shortened by 1 base and J by 0 bases, with 7 bases between the two germline ends. Germline lookup yields CDR1 SGDLS and CDR2 YYNGEE. The CDR3 runs to 14 residues. As DNA, the CDR3 is TGTGCCAGCAGCGTAAACGGAGCTAACTATGGCTACACCTTC. Residues: CASSVNGANYGYTF.

J is TRBJ1-1 and V is TRBV25-1; D remains unclear. Trimming cost V 4 bases and J 7 bases, with 16 bases left between them. The length of the CDR3 is 14 residues. Germline CDR1 and CDR2: MGHDK and SYGVNS. CDR3: CASSGHPGGVEAFF. The CDR3, as DNA: TGTGCCAGCAGTGGACACCCAGGAGGAGTTGAAGCTTTCTTT.

This clonotype has only a few counts. This sequence joins TRBV29-1 and TRBJ2-5, with D maybe TRBD2 (7 bases). V was trimmed by 4 bases and J by 4 bases, leaving 10 bases between them. The CDR3 is made up of 12 amino acids. Germline V gives CDR1 SQVTM, CDR2 ANQGSEA. The DNA of the CDR3 is TGCAGCGTTGTTGGGGGGGCAGAGACCCAGTACTTC. Protein: CSVVGGAETQYF.

A few counts support this clonotype. This chain joins TRBV11-2 and TRBJ1-6; TRBD1 aligns across 9 bases. This CDR3 contains 16 residues. J lost 6 bases, V lost 5 bases, and 8 bases had no gene match. Looked up from germline, CDR1 is SGHAT and CDR2 is FQNNGV. The CDR3 loop reads CASSRTRDRVNSPLHF. CDR3 nucleotide sequence: TGTGCCAGCAGCCGGACACGGGACAGGGTTAATTCACCCCTCCACTTT.

This clonotype was counted between two and nine times. The CDR3 sequence is CATSRGQAAGTGELFF. DNA of the CDR3: TGTGCCACCAGCAGGGGACAAGCCGCAGGCACCGGGGAGCTGTTTTTT. V usage is TRBV15 and J usage is TRBJ2-2; TRBD1 might be the D (6 bases). This CDR3 has 16 amino acids. CDR1 and CDR2 (germline): LNHNV, YYDKDF (reference sequence). The V gene lost 3 bases and the J gene lost 4 bases, with 15 bases spanning the gap.